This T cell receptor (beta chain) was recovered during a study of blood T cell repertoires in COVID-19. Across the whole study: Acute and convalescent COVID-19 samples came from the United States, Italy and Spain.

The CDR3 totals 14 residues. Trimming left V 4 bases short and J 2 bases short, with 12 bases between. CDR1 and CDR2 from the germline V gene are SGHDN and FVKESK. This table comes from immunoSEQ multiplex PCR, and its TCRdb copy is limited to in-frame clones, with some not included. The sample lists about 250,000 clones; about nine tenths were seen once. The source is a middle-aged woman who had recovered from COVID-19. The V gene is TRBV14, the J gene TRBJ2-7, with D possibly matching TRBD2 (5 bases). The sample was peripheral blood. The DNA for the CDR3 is TGTGCCAGCAGCCGAGGGCGGCCCGCCTACGAGCAGTACTTC. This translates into CASSRGRPAYEQYF. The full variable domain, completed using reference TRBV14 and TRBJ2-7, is EAGVTQFPSHSVIEKGQTVTLRCDPISGHDNLYWYRRVMGKEIKFLLHFVKESKQDESGMPNNRFLAERTGGTYSTLKVQPAELEDSGVYFCASSRGRPAYEQYFGPGTRLTVT.